Here is one T cell receptor (beta chain) with its context. As yet, its antigen is unknown. From resections taken during corrective heart surgery, the thymus tissue was obtained. Donation was from healthy Finnish infants who were having corrective surgery that addressed congenital heart defects. These data originate in a study of human thymus T cells. General observations from the study: An apparent bias in V and J gene usage was seen in thymic and blood repertoires. Related research has reported that thymic repertoires overlap highly among unrelated individuals.

Sequencing used immunoSEQ multiplex PCR; TCRdb keeps in-frame clones, though not all of them. The table lists 100,000 to 150,000 clones, about 95% of them singletons. The germline V gene encodes CDR1 SGHDT and CDR2 YYEEEE. Germline trimming cut 1 base from V and 0 bases from J; bases unmatched to any gene: 4. The CDR3 runs 16 residues. This chain links TRBV5-6 with TRBJ1-5, with 7 bases aligning to TRBD1. The sample taken for sequencing was thymus tissue. This TCR was recovered from a boy under two years old with a congenital heart defect but otherwise immunologically healthy. CDR3 loop: CASSLSGGLSNQPQHF. For the CDR3, the DNA is TGTGCCAGCAGCTTGTCAGGGGGACTTAGCAATCAGCCCCAGCATTTT.